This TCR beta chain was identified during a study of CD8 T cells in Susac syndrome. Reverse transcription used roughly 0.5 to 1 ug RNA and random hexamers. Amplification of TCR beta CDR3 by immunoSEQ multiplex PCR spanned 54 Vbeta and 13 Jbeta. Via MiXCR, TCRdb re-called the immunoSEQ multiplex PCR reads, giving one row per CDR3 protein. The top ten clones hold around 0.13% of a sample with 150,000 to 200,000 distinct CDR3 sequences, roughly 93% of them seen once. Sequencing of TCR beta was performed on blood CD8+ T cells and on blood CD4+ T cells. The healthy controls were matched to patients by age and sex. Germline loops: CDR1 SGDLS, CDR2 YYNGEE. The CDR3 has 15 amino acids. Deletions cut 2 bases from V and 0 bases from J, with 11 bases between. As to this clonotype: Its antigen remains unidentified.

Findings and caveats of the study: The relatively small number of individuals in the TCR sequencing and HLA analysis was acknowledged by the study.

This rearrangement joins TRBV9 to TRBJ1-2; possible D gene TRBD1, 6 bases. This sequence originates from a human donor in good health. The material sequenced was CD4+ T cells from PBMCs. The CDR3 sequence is CASSVGHTPNYGYTF. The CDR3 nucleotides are TGTGCCAGCAGCGTGGGACATACCCCTAACTATGGCTACACCTTC. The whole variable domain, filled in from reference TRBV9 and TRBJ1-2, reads DSGVTQTPKHLITATGQRVTLRCSPRSGDLSVYWYQQSLDQGLQFLIQYYNGEERAKGNILERFSAQQFPDLHSELNLSSLELGDSALYFCASSVGHTPNYGYTFGSGTRLTVV.